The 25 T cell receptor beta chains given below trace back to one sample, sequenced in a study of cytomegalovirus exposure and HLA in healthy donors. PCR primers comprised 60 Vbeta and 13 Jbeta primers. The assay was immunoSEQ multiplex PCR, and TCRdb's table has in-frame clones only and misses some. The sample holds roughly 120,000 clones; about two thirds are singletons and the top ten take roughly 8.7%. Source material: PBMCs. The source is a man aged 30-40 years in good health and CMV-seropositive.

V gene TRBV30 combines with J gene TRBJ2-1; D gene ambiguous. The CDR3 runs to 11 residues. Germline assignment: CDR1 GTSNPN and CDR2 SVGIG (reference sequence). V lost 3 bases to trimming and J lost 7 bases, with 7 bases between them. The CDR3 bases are TGTGCCTGGAGCCCCCAGAATGAGCAGTTCTTC. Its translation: CAWSPQNEQFF.

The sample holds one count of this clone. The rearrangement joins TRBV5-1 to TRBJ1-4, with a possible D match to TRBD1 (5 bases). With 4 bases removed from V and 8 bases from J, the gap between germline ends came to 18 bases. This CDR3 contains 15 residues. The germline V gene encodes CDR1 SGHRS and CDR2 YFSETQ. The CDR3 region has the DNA TGCGCCAGCAGCGTCCTGGCCAGGGAGGGAGAAAAACTGTTTTTT. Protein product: CASSVLAREGEKLFF.

DNA of the CDR3: TGTGCCAGCAGGGACCCTCAGGGGGCCTACTATGGCTACACCTTC. Protein product: CASRDPQGAYYGYTF. The chain combines TRBV6-4 with TRBJ1-2; 8 bases match TRBD1. The CDR3 sequence is 15 residues long. CDR1 is MRHNA, CDR2 SNTAGT, per germline. J gave up 3 bases and V 6 bases, and 9 bases lay outside the gene matches.

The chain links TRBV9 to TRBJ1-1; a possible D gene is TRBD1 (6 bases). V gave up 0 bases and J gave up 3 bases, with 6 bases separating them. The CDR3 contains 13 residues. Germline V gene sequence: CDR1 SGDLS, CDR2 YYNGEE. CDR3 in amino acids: CASSVGQDTEAFF. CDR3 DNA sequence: TGTGCCAGCAGCGTAGGACAGGACACTGAAGCTTTCTTT.

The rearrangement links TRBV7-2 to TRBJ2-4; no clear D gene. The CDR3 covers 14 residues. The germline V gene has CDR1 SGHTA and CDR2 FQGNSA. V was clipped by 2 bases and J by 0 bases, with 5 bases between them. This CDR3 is CASSLTVAKNIQYF. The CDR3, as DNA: TGTGCCAGCAGCTTAACGGTAGCCAAAAACATTCAGTACTTC.

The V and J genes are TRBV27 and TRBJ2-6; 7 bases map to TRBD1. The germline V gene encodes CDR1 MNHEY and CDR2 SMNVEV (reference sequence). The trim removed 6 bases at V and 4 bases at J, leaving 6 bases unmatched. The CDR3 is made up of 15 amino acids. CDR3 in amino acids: CASRGQPSGANVLTF. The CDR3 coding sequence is TGTGCCAGCAGGGGACAGCCCTCCGGGGCCAACGTCCTGACTTTC.

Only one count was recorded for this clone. CDR3 nucleotides: TGTGCCAGTACCCCATTTGGACTAGCGGGGGGGCATAGTACGCAGTATTTT. This translates into CASTPFGLAGGHSTQYF. The chain has TRBV19 and TRBJ2-3, with 15 bases aligning to TRBD2. The germline V gene encodes CDR1 LNHDA and CDR2 SQIVND (reference sequence). Trimming took 7 bases from V and 8 from J; bases not matched to a gene: 13. This CDR3 contains 17 residues.

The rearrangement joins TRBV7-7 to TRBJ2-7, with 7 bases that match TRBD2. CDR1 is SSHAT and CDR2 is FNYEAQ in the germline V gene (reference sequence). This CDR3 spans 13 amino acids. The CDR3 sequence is CASSLGTNYEQYV. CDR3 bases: TGTGCTAGCAGCTTGGGGACTAACTACGAGCAGTACGTC.

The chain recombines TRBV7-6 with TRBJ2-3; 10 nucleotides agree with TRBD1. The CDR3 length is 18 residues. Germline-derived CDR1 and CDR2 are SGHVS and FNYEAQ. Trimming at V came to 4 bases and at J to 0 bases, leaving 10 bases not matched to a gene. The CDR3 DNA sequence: TGTGCCAGCAGCTCCGGAATGGGACAGGGGAGTAGCACAGATACGCAGTATTTT. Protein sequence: CASSSGMGQGSSTDTQYF. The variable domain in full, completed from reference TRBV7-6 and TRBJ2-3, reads GAGVSQSPRYKVTKRGQDVALRCDPISGHVSLYWYRQALGQGPEFLTYFNYEAQQDKSGLPNDRFSAERPEGSISTLTIQRTEQRDSAMYRCASSSGMGQGSSTDTQYFGPGTRLTVL.

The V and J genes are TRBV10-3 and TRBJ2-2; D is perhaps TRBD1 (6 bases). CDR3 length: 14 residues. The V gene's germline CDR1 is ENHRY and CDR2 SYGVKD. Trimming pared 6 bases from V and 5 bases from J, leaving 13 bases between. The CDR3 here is CAIRSGTRTGELFF. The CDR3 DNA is TGTGCCATCAGGTCCGGGACAAGAACCGGGGAGCTGTTTTTT.

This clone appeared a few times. CDR3 nucleotides: TGTGCCAGCAGCCAATCCAGATCCCAGAACACTGAAGCTTTCTTT. As protein: CASSQSRSQNTEAFF. The chain has TRBV16 and TRBJ1-1, with no clear D. V shed 0 bases and J shed 1 base, with 9 bases lying between them. Germline CDR1 reads KGHSY; CDR2 reads FQNENV. This CDR3 is built from 15 residues.

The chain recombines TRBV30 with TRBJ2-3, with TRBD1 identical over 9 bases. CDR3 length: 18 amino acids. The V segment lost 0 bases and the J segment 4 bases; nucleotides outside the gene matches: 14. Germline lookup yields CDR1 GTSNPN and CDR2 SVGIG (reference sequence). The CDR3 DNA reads TGTGCCTGGAGTGTACTAACAGGGGGCTTTCTACGCGCAGATACGCAGTATTTT. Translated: CAWSVLTGGFLRADTQYF. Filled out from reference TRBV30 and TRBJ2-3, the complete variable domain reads SQTIHQWPATLVQPVGSPLSLECTVEGTSNPNLYWYRQAAGRGLQLLFYSVGIGQISSEVPQNLSASRPQDRQFILSSKKLLLSDSGFYLCAWSVLTGGFLRADTQYFGPGTRLTVL.

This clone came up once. DNA of the CDR3: TGTGCCAGCAGCCTTTCTGGGGGGGCCCATTTCCGAGCCAAAAACATTCAGTACTTC. Residues: CASSLSGGAHFRAKNIQYF. The chain employs TRBV7-9 and TRBJ2-4, with D possibly TRBD2 on 7 matching bases. The CDR3 runs 19 residues. V lost 5 bases and J lost 0, with 23 bases in between. The germline V gene has CDR1 SEHNR and CDR2 FQNEAQ (reference sequence).

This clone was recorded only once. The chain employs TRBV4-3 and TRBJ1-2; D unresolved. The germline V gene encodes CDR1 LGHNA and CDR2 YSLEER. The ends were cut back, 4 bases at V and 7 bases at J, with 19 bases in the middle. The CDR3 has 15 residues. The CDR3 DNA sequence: TGCGCCAGCAGCCTAAAATCCGCGGGGTCGTCTGGCTACACCTTC. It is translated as CASSLKSAGSSGYTF.

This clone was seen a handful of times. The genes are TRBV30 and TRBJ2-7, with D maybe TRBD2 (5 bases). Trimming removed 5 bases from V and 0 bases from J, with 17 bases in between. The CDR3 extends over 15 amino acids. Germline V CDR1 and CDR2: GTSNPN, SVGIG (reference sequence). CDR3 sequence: CAWGPGWESSYEQYF. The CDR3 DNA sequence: TGTGCCTGGGGCCCCGGTTGGGAGAGCTCCTACGAGCAGTACTTC. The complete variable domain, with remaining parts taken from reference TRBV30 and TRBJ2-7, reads SQTIHQWPATLVQPVGSPLSLECTVEGTSNPNLYWYRQAAGRGLQLLFYSVGIGQISSEVPQNLSASRPQDRQFILSSKKLLLSDSGFYLCAWGPGWESSYEQYFGPGTRLTVT.

CDR3 sequence (DNA): TGTGCCAGCAGCTTAAAGTTTGGCCCCGGGGAGCTGTTTTTT. Translating it yields CASSLKFGPGELFF. The rearrangement uses TRBV11-2 and TRBJ2-2; unclear D gene. V shed 2 bases and J shed 6 bases, with 10 bases lying between them. Per germline, CDR1 SGHAT and CDR2 FQNNGV. CDR3 length: 14 amino acids.

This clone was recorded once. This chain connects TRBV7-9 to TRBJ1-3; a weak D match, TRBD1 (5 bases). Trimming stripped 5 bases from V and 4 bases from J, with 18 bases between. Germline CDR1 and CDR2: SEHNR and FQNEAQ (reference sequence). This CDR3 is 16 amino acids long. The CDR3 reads CASSLSSGPEGNTIYF. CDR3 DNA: TGTGCCAGCAGCCTCTCCTCAGGGCCGGAGGGAAACACCATATATTTT.

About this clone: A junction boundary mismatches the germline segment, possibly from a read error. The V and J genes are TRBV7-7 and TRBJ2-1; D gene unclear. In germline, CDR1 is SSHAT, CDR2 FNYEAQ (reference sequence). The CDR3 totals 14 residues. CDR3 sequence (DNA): TGTGCTAGCAGCCCCCCCCAAGCAAACAATGAGCAGTTCTTC. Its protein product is CASSPPQANNEQFF.

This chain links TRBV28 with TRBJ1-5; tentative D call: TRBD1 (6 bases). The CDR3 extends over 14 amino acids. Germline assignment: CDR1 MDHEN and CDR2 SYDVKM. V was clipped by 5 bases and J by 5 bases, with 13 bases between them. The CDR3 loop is CASSQDRIDQPQHF. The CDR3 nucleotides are TGTGCCAGCAGTCAAGACAGGATTGATCAGCCCCAGCATTTT.

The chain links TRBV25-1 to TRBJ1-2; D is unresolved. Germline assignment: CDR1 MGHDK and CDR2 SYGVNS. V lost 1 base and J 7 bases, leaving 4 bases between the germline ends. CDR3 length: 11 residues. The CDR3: CASSESGGYTF. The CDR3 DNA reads TGTGCCAGCAGTGAATCGGGTGGCTACACCTTC.

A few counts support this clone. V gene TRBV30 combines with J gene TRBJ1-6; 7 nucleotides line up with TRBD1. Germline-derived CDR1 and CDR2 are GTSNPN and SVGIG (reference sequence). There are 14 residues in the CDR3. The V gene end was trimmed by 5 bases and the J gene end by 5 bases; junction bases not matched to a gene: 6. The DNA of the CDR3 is TGTGCCTGGTCGGAGGGGGCTAATAATTCACCCCTCCACTTT. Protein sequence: CAWSEGANNSPLHF. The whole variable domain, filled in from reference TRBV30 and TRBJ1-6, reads SQTIHQWPATLVQPVGSPLSLECTVEGTSNPNLYWYRQAAGRGLQLLFYSVGIGQISSEVPQNLSASRPQDRQFILSSKKLLLSDSGFYLCAWSEGANNSPLHFGNGTRLTVT.

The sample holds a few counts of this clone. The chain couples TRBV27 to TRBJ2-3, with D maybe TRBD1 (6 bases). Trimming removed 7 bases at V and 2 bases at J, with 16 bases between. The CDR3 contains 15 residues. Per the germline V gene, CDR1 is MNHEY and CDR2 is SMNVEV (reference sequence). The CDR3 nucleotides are TGTGCCAGCACGCCGTGGGGGCCAGCCACAGATACGCAGTATTTT. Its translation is CASTPWGPATDTQYF.

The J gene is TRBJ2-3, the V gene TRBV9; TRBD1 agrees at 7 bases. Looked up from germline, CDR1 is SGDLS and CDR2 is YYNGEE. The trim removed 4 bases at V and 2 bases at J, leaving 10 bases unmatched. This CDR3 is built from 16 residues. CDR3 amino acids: CASSRRDSGLTDTQYF. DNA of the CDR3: TGTGCCAGCAGCCGTAGGGACAGTGGGCTCACAGATACGCAGTATTTT.

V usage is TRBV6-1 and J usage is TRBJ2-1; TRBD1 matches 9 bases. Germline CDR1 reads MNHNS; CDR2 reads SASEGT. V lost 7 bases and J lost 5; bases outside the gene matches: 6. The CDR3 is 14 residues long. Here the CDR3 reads CASIRDRADNEQFF. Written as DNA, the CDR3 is TGTGCCAGCATCCGGGACAGGGCCGACAATGAGCAGTTCTTC.

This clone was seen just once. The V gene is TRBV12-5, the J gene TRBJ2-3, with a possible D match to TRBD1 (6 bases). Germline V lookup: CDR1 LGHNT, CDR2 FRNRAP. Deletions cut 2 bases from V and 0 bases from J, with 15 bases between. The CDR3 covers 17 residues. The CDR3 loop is CASGLPRDTRSTDTQYF. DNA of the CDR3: TGTGCTAGTGGTTTGCCCCGGGACACACGTAGCACAGATACGCAGTATTTT.